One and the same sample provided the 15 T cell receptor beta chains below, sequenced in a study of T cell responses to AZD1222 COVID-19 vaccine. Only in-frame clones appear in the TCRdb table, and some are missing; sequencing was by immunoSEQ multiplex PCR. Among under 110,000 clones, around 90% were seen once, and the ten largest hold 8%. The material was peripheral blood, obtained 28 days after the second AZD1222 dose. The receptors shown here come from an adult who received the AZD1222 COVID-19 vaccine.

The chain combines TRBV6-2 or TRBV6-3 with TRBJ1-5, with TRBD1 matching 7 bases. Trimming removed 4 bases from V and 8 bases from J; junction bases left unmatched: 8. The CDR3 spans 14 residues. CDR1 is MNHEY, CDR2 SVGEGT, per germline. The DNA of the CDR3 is TGTGCCAGCAGTTCACAGGGGAGGATAAAGCCCCAGCATTTT. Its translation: CASSSQGRIKPQHF.

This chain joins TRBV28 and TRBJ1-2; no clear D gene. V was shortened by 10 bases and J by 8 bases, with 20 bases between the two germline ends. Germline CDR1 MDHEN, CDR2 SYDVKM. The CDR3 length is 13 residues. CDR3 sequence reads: CATSKEISKGYTF. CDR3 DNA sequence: TGTGCCACGAGTAAGGAGATTTCAAAGGGCTACACCTTC.

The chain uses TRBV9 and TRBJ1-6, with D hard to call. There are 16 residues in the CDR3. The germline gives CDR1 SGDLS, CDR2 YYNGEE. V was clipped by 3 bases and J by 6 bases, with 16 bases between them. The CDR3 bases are TGTGCCAGCAGCGCGGACGGCCAAGCTCGTAATTCACCCCTCCACTTT. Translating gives CASSADGQARNSPLHF.

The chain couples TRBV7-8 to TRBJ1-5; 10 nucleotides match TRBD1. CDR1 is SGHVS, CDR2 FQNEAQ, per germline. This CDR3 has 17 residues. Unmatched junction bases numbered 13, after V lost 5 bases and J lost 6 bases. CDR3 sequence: CASSLRGQGELGQPQHF. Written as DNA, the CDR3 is TGTGCCAGCAGCCTACGTGGACAGGGGGAATTGGGTCAGCCCCAGCATTTT. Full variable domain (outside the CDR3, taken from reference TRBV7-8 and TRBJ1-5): GAGVSQSPRYKVAKRGQDVALRCDPISGHVSLFWYQQALGQGPEFLTYFQNEAQLDKSGLPSDRFFAERPEGSVSTLKIQRTQQEDSAVYLCASSLRGQGELGQPQHFGDGTRLSIL.

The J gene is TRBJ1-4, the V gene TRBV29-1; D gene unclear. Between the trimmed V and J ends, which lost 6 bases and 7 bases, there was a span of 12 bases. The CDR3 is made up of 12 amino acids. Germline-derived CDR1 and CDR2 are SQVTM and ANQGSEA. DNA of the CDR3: TGCAGCGTCGCCGGTGGGGTTGAAAAACTGTTTTTT. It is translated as CSVAGGVEKLFF.

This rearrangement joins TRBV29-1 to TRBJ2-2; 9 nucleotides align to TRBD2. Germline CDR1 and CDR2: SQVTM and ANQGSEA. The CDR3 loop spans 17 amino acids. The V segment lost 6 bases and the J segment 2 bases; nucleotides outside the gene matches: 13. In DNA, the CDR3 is TGCAGCGTGAAACCCCAGCGGGGGGCTGTTAACACCGGGGAGCTGTTTTTT. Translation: CSVKPQRGAVNTGELFF.

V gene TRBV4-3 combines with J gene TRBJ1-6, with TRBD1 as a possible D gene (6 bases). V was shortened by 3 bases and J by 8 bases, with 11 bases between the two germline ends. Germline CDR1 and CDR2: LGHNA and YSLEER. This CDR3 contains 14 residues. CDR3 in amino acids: CASSQIGGDSPLHF. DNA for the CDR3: TGCGCCAGCAGCCAGATAGGGGGGGATTCACCCCTCCACTTT.

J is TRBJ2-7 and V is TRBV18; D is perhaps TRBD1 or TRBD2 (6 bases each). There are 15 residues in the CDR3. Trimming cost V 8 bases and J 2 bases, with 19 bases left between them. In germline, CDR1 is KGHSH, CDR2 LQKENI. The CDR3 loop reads CASPGALQPTYEQYF. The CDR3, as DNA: TGTGCCAGCCCGGGGGCCTTACAACCAACCTACGAGCAGTACTTC. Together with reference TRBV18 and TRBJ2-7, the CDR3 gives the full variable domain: NAGVMQNPRHLVRRRGQEARLRCSPMKGHSHVYWYRQLPEEGLKFMVYLQKENIIDESGMPKERFSAEFPKEGPSILRIQQVVRGDSAAYFCASPGALQPTYEQYFGPGTRLTVT.

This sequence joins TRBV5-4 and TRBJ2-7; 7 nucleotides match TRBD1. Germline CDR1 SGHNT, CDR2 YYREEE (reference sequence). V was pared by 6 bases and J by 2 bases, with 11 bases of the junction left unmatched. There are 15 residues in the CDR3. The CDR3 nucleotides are TGTGCCAGCACCCCGCCCGGGACAGAAACCTACGAGCAGTACTTC. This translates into CASTPPGTETYEQYF.

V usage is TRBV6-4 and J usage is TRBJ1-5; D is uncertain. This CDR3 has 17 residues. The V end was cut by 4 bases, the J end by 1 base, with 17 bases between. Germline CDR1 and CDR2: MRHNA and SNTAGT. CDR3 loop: CASSVPRLAQSNQPQHF. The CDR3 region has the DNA TGTGCCAGCAGTGTTCCCCGGTTGGCACAGAGCAATCAGCCCCAGCATTTT.

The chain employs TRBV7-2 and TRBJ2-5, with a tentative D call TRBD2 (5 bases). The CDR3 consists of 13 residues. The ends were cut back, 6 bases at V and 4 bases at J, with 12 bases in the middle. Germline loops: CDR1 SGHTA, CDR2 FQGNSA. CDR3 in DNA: TGTGCCAGCAGTCGAGGGTTCACAGAGACCCAGTACTTC. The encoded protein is CASSRGFTETQYF.

The chain's CDR3 is CASSIAAGGTYGYTF. The CDR3 DNA reads TGTGCCAGTAGTATTGCGGCAGGGGGAACTTATGGCTACACCTTC. V usage is TRBV19 and J usage is TRBJ1-2; TRBD1 agrees at 7 bases. V shed 3 bases, J shed 5 bases, and the junction held 9 bases outside the gene matches. Germline values: CDR1 LNHDA, CDR2 SQIVND (reference sequence). The CDR3 length is 15 residues.

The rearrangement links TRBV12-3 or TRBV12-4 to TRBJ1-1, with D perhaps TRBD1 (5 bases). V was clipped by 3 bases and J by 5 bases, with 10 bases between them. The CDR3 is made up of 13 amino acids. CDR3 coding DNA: TGTGCCAGCAGTTTTCTCGGGGGGACTGAAGCTTTCTTT. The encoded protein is CASSFLGGTEAFF.

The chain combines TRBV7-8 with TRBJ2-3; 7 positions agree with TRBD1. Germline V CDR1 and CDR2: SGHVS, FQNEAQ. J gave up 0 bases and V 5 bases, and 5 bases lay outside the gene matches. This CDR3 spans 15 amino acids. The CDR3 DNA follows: TGTGCCAGCAGCACTCGGACAGGTAGCACAGATACGCAGTATTTT. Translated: CASSTRTGSTDTQYF.

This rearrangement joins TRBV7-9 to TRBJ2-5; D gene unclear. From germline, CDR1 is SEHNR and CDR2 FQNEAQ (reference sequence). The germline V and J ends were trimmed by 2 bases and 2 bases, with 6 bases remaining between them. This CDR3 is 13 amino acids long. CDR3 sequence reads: CASSLNPQETQYF. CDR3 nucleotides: TGTGCCAGCAGCTTAAACCCTCAAGAGACCCAGTACTTC. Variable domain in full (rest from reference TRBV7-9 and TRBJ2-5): DTGVSQNPRHKITKRGQNVTFRCDPISEHNRLYWYRQTLGQGPEFLTYFQNEAQLEKSRLLSDRFSAERPKGSFSTLEIQRTEQGDSAMYLCASSLNPQETQYFGPGTRLLVL.